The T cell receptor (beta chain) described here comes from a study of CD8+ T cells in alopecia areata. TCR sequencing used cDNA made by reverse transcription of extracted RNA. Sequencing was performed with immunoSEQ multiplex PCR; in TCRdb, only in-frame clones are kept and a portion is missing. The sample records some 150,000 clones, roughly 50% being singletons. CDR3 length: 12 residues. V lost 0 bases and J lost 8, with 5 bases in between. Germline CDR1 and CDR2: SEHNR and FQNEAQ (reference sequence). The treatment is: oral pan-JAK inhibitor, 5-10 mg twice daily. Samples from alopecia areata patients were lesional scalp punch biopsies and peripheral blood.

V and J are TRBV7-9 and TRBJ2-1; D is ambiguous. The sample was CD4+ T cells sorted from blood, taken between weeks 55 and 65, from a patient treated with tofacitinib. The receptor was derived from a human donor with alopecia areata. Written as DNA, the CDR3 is TGTGCCAGCAGCTTAGCGGGCTATGAGCAGTTCTTC. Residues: CASSLAGYEQFF.